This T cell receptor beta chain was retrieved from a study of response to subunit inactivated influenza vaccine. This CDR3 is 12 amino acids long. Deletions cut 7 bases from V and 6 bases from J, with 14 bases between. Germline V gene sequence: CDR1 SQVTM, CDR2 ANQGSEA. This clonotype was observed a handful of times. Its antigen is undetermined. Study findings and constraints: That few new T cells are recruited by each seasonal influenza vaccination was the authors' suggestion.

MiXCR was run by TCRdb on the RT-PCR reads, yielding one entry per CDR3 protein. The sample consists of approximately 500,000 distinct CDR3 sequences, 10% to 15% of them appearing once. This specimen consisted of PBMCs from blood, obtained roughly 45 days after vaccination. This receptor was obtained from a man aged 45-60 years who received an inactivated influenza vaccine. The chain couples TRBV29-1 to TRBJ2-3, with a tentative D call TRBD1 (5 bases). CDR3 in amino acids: CSGQSQWDTQYF. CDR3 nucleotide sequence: TGCAGCGGACAGTCCCAGTGGGATACGCAGTATTTT.